Listed below are T cell receptor beta chains from one sample, sequenced in a study of cytomegalovirus exposure and HLA in healthy donors. The repertoire was sequenced with immunoSEQ multiplex PCR; TCRdb's copy has only in-frame clones and lacks some. There are 120,000 to 150,000 clones in the sample; more than 75% occur only once, and around 10% lies in the top ten. Sample: PBMCs. The receptors shown here come from a man aged 18 to 30 in good health and CMV-seropositive. CDR3s include the opening cysteine and the closing phenylalanine or tryptophan. A D gene is named only where the DNA matches it firmly. A clone size is listed for some rows: how often the clone was seen (once, few, many), or a class if it is expanded.

j_call v_call clone_size d_call cdr3_nt cdr3_aa
TRBJ2-3 TRBV19 NA NA TGTGCCAGTAGTACCCAGACAGGAGCCACAGATACGCAGTATTTT CASSTQTGATDTQYF
TRBJ2-3 TRBV29-1 once TRBD1 TGCAGCGTTCGGAACTCAGGGGGCAGGGAAGATACGCAGTATTTT CSVRNSGGREDTQYF
TRBJ1-1 TRBV2 NA TRBD1 TGTGCCAGCAGTGACCCGGGACAGGGGTACACTGAAGCTTTCTTT CASSDPGQGYTEAFF
TRBJ2-3 TRBV5-1 NA TRBD2 TGCGCCAGCAGCCACGGACTAGCGGGGAGCACAGATACGCAGTATTTT CASSHGLAGSTDTQYF
TRBJ2-7 TRBV27 NA NA TGTGCCAGCAGTTTATCTGCAGGGGAAACGTCCTACGAGCAGTACTTC CASSLSAGETSYEQYF
TRBJ2-7 TRBV6-1 NA TRBD1 TGTGCCAGCATGGGACAGGGGGCCTCCTACGAGCAGTACTTC CASMGQGASYEQYF
TRBJ1-2 TRBV6-6 NA TRBD1 TGTGCCAGCAGTCAACAGGGGAAAGAGGGCTACACCTTC CASSQQGKEGYTF
TRBJ1-4 TRBV12-2 NA NA TGTGCAAGTCGCCCAGGGAGGGGGACAGGGGGCCAAAAACTGTTTTTT CASRPGRGTGGQKLFF
TRBJ1-2 TRBV5-6 NA TRBD1 TGTGCCAGCAGCTTCGGACAGGGAATTGGCTACACCTTC CASSFGQGIGYTF
TRBJ1-3 TRBV20-1 medium-sized NA TGCAGTGCCAGGACTGGAAACACCATATATTTT CSARTGNTIYF
TRBJ1-4 TRBV18 NA NA TGTGCCAGCTCACCCCGGCGGGTGGGGAATGAAAAACTGTTTTTT CASSPRRVGNEKLFF
TRBJ1-5 TRBV2 NA NA TGTGCCAGCCGGGGTGTAAGAAATCAGCCCCAGCATTTT CASRGVRNQPQHF
TRBJ2-7 TRBV6-1 NA TRBD1 TGTGCCAGCAGCAGTGTGTGGACAGGGGACTACGAGCAGTACTTC CASSSVWTGDYEQYF
TRBJ1-1 TRBV29-1 NA TRBD1 TGCAGCGGCACACAGGGGAAGCGCGCAGCTTTCTTT CSGTQGKRAAFF
TRBJ2-2 TRBV19 NA NA TGTGCCAGTAGTATAGTCAAAAACACCGGGGAGCTGTTTTTT CASSIVKNTGELFF
TRBJ1-2 TRBV2 NA NA TGTGCCAGCAGTGAGGACAGTTGGTATGGCTACACCTTC CASSEDSWYGYTF
TRBJ1-4 TRBV5-1 NA NA TGCGCCAGCAGCTTGGAGCAGGGGTCTAATGAAAAACTGTTTTTT CASSLEQGSNEKLFF
TRBJ1-2 TRBV9 NA TRBD1 TGTGCCAGCAGCCAGAGGGGGCCCGGCTATGGCTACACCTTC CASSQRGPGYGYTF
TRBJ2-1 TRBV19 NA TRBD2 TGTGCCAGTAGCCCCATGACGACTAGCGGGAGGGCTGAGCAGTTCTTC CASSPMTTSGRAEQFF
TRBJ2-7 TRBV2 NA NA TGTGCCAGCAGCGTACAGGGTGGGGGCTACGAGCAGTACTTC CASSVQGGGYEQYF
TRBJ1-3 TRBV5-5 few NA TGTGCCAGCTTCTCGCCAGGGGGAAACACCATATATTTT CASFSPGGNTIYF
TRBJ2-2 TRBV5-1 NA NA TGCGCCAGCAGCCGGGACTTCCCAGGTCCGAACACCGGGGAGCTGTTTTTT CASSRDFPGPNTGELFF
TRBJ2-7 TRBV27 NA NA TGTGCCAGAACATTCCTCGGGGCAGGGGCGGACGAGCAGTACTTC CARTFLGAGADEQYF
TRBJ2-3 TRBV29-1 NA NA TGCAGCGTGCGGCCCCGGACAGGCACAGATACGCAGTATTTT CSVRPRTGTDTQYF
TRBJ1-1 TRBV11-2 NA TRBD1 TGTGCCAGCAGGTTTGAGACAGGGCCCACTGAAGCTTTCTTT CASRFETGPTEAFF
TRBJ1-1 TRBV5-1 NA NA TGCGCCAGCAGCTACAGGGAGAACACTGAAGCTTTCTTT CASSYRENTEAFF
TRBJ2-7 TRBV6-1 NA NA TGTGCCAGCAGTGAAGGGTCGGGTTCGGTCTACGAGCAGTACTTC CASSEGSGSVYEQYF
TRBJ2-7 TRBV6-5 once NA TGTGCCAGCCAACAGGGTGAAGGCGAGCAGTACTTC CASQQGEGEQYF
TRBJ2-7 TRBV30 NA NA TGTGCCTGGAGTGCTATAGCCTACGAGCAGTACTTC CAWSAIAYEQYF
TRBJ2-5 TRBV7-6 once NA TGTGCCAGCAGCCTCCAAGAGACCCAGTACTTC CASSLQETQYF
TRBJ1-3 TRBV19 NA TRBD1 TGTGCCAGTAGTAGGGGACAGATGAGGGGCGCCATATATTTT CASSRGQMRGAIYF
TRBJ2-2 TRBV5-1 NA NA TGCGCCAGCAGCCTCCTGGGGTCAGCATCGCGGGCCGGGGAGCTGTTTTTT CASSLLGSASRAGELFF
TRBJ2-5 TRBV11-3 NA NA TGTGCCAGCAGCTTATCGGGGATTCGAGAGACCCAGTACTTC CASSLSGIRETQYF
TRBJ1-3 TRBV30 NA NA TGTGCCTGGCTACGGGCAGGGGCTGGAAACACCATATATTTT CAWLRAGAGNTIYF
TRBJ2-3 TRBV9 NA NA TGTGCCAGCAGCGTAGGAAGCGCGGACACAGATACGCAGTATTTT CASSVGSADTDTQYF
TRBJ2-1 TRBV5-5 once TRBD2 TGTGCCAGCAGCTTTAGCGGGGGGGCCTTTTATGAGCAGTTCTTC CASSFSGGAFYEQFF
TRBJ1-5 TRBV5-1 NA NA TGCGCCAGCAGCTTGGAAGCAGGAAGCAATCAGCCCCAGCATTTT CASSLEAGSNQPQHF
TRBJ2-1 TRBV5-1 NA TRBD1 TGCGCCAGCAGCTTGGCGACAGGGGGTAATAATGAGCAGTTCTTC CASSLATGGNNEQFF
TRBJ2-1 TRBV11-1 NA TRBD1 TGTGCCAGCAGCTTGGGCAGGGGGCTTTACAATGAGCAGTTCTTC CASSLGRGLYNEQFF
TRBJ1-1 TRBV9 NA TRBD1 TGTGCCAGCAGCGTAGGGAGGACAGGGGGTATGAACACTGAAGCTTTCTTT CASSVGRTGGMNTEAFF
TRBJ2-3 TRBV29-1 NA NA TGCAGCGTTGAAATCCTCGGACGGACTAGCACAGATACGCAGTATTTT CSVEILGRTSTDTQYF
TRBJ1-1 TRBV7-9 NA NA TGTGCCAGCAGCCCCATCGGGGGTTTGAACACTGAAGCTTTCTTT CASSPIGGLNTEAFF
TRBJ2-7 TRBV28 NA TRBD2 TGTGCCAGCAGCATTGGGTCTAGCGGAGTGTACGAGCAGTACTTC CASSIGSSGVYEQYF
TRBJ2-1 TRBV25-1 NA TRBD2 TGTGCCAGCAGTGATGGCGGGGGGAACAATGAGCAGTTCTTC CASSDGGGNNEQFF
TRBJ1-1 TRBV6-6 few NA TGTGCCAGCAGTGATCACCGGGATTACACTGAAGCTTTCTTT CASSDHRDYTEAFF
TRBJ2-3 TRBV2 NA TRBD2 TGTGCCAGCAAGGCGGGGGGGCGTGATACGCAGTATTTT CASKAGGRDTQYF
TRBJ1-2 TRBV5-1 NA TRBD1 TGCGCCAGCAGCGGGTACGGGACAGGGGAGGCCTATGGCTACACCTTC CASSGYGTGEAYGYTF
TRBJ2-7 TRBV29-1 NA TRBD2 TGCAGCGTTGAGACTAGCGGGTCCTACGAGCAGTACTTC CSVETSGSYEQYF
TRBJ2-5 TRBV11-3 NA NA TGTGCCAGCAGCTTAGGTCCCTCGGACAGCCAAGAGACCCAGTACTTC CASSLGPSDSQETQYF
TRBJ2-2 TRBV5-1 NA NA TGCGCCAGCAGCTTGGACAGGGACACCGGGGAGCTGTTTTTT CASSLDRDTGELFF